This TCR beta chain is drawn from a study of T cells in Graves' hyperthyroidism and ophthalmopathy. Germline lookup yields CDR1 MNHEY and CDR2 SVGAGI. CDR3 length equals 16 residues. V was pared by 2 bases and J by 1 base, with 7 bases of the junction left unmatched. TCR beta CDR3 sequences were amplified from RNA transcripts. The study used the HTBI primer set for a first-round RT-PCR of the TCR CDR3. TCRdb processed the multiplex PCR reads anew with MiXCR; each CDR3 protein has one entry. Found here are fewer than 550,000 distinct CDR3 sequences, around 14% of them singletons; the top ten hold around 14%. This clonotype was picked up a small number of times.

What was sequenced was blood. This clonotype was sampled from a woman between 18 and 30 years old with Graves' hyperthyroidism. The rearrangement uses TRBV6-5 and TRBJ1-1, with 7 bases matching TRBD1. The CDR3 DNA reads as TGTGCCAGCAGTTACGCCAGGGGGGTGGGGAACACTGAAGCTTTCTTT. It yields the protein CASSYARGVGNTEAFF.